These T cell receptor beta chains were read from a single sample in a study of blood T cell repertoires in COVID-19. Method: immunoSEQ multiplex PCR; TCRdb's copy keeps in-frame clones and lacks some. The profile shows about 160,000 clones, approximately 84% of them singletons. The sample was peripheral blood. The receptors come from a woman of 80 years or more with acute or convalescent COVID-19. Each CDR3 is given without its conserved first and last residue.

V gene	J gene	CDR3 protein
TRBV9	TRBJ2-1	ASDRQDNNEQF
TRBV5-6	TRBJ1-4	ASSLRSTFNEKLF
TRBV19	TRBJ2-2	ASTRTGGSNTGELF
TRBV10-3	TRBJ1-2	ATTMDRDGYT
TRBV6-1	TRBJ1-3	ASSEASGGTLSGNTIY
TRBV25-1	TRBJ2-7	ASSELDSTYEQY
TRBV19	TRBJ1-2	ASRPGTGTGGAGYGYT
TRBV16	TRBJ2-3	ASSQSPLPVDTQY
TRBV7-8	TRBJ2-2	ASSLSGSPTGELF
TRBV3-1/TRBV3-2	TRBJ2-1	ASSQRTSGSFRDNEQF
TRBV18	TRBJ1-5	ASSPASGVGQPQH
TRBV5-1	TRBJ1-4	ASSFRQGDEKLF
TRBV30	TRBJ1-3	AWSVPGARGNTIY
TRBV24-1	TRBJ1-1	ATSDSPPDTEAF
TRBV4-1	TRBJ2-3	ASSRGRDYTDTQY
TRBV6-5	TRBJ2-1	ASSFSGIDNEQF
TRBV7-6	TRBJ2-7	ASSRGYSYEQY
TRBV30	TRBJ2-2	AWSPAGLAGGPGTGELF
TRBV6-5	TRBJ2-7	ASRQGLAGAGEQY
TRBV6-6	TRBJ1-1	ASSLGQVNTEAF
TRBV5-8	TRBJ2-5	ASYLSERGTQY
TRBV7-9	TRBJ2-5	AIAWIKRESGQETQY
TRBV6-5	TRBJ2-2	ASRTYPTGELF
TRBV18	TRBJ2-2	ASSNQLAGITGELF
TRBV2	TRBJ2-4	ASTREAALSGIQY
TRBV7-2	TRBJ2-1	ASSWTGLEQF
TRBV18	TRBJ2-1	ASTQVGNNEQF
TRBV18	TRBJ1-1	ASSLRDRALTQGAF
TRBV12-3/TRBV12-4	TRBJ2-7	AAGPSGTYEQY
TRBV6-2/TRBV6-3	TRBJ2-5	ASSYIHIQETQY
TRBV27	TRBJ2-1	ASSSLAGGVNEQF
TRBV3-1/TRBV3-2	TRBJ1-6	ASSRQGAENSPLH
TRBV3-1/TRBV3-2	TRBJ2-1	ASSPGASGSVEQF
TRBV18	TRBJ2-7	ASSPETSGKVEQY
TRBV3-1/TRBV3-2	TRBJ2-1	ASSHTGSGRHSYNEQF
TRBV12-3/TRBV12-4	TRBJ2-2	ASSLQVPGELF
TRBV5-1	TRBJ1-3	ASSLGHQGVGGNTIY
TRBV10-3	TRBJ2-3	AISDRTSVGDTQY
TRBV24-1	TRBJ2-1	ATSVGDSEQF
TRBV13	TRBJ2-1	ASSLDPGRGEQF
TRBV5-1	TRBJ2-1	ASGENWSSYNEQF
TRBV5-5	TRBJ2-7	ASSQDRSSYEQY
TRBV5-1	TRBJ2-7	ASSRLPGQGSYEQY
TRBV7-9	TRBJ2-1	ASSSGTSPRNEQF
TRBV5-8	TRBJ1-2	ASSIRLDSHGYT
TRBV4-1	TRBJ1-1	ASSPGTGGREAF
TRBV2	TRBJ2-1	ASRQTSADGEQF
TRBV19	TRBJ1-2	ASSKPGQGEYGYT
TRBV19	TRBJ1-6	ASTMGQGENSPLH
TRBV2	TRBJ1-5	ASSSSGAPSQPQH
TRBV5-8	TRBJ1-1	ASSAPRAF
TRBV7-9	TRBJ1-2	ASSLEGAKDGYT
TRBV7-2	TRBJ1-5	ASSLDRGRQPQH
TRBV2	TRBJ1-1	ASSGQGFTEAF
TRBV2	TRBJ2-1	ASILEVASYNEQF
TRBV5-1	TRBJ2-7	ASSWGTSGIAGNEQY
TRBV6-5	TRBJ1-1	ASSYISSVTEAF